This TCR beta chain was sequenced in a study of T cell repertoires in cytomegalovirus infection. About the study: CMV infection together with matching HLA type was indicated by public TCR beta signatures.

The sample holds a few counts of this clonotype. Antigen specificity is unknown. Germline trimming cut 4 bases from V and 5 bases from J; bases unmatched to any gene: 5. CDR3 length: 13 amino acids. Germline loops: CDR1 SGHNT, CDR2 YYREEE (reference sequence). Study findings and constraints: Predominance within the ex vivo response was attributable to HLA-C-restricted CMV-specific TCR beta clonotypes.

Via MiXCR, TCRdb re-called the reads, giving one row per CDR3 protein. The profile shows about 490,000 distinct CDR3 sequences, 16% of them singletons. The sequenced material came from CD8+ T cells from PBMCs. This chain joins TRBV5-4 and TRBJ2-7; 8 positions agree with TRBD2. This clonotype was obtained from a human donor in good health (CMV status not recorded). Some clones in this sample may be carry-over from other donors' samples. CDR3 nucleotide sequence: TGTGCCAGCAGCCCAGGACTAGCCAACGAGCAGTACTTC. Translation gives CASSPGLANEQYF.